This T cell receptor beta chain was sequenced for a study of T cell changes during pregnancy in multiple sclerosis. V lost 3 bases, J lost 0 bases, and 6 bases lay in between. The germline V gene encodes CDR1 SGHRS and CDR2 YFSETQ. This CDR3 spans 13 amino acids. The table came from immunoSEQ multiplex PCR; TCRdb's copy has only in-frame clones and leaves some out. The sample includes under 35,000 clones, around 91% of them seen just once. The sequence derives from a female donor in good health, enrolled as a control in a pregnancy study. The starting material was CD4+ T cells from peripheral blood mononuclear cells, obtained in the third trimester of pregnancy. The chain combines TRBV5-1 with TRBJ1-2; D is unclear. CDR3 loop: CASSSTTNYGYTF. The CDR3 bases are TGCGCCAGCAGCTCCACAACTAACTATGGCTACACCTTC.